This T cell receptor (beta chain) is drawn from a study of cytomegalovirus exposure and HLA in healthy donors. About the study: For the approximately 400 genotyped donors, more than 65% fell within the Caucasian-associated ancestry cluster. Study-wide results and limits: Later on, an analysis tied approximately 15,000 TCR beta sequences to HLA alleles at 0.05 false discovery rate. Follow-up analysis seemed to connect common viral pathogens with several of the most significant clusters identified.

The donors gave bone marrow, and they were healthy. Turning to this clone: Its specificity is not known.

The PCR contained 60 Vbeta and 13 Jbeta primers. Here immunoSEQ multiplex PCR was the method, and the copy in TCRdb shows in-frame clones only, minus some. This table holds 170,000 or so clones, almost 85% found once. Germline V lookup: CDR1 SGHRS, CDR2 YFSETQ. The V segment lost 7 bases and the J segment 3 bases; nucleotides outside the gene matches: 12. The CDR3 extends over 16 amino acids. The V and J genes are TRBV5-1 and TRBJ2-2, with TRBD2 matching 7 bases. Sequencing used PBMCs. This sequence was found in a girl aged 5-17 years in good health and CMV-seropositive. The CDR3 loop is CASPQGGTTDTGELFF. DNA of the CDR3: TGCGCCAGCCCGCAAGGCGGGACTACCGACACCGGGGAGCTGTTTTTT.